Reported below is one T cell receptor beta chain. Sequencing used immunoSEQ multiplex PCR; TCRdb keeps in-frame clones, though not all of them. The table has roughly 300,000 clones, roughly 85% seen once; the top ten hold approximately 5%. This sample is part of a study of blood T cell repertoires in COVID-19. Study-wide context: Acute-phase and convalescent COVID-19 samples originated in the United States, Italy and Spain. T cells, B-cell-depleted T cells, or PBMCs supplied cDNA or gDNA.

Participant age was roughly 18 to 89 years, and participants resided in approximately 24 US areas. Recovery meant two consecutive negative NP/OP PCR tests, professional clearance, or resolved symptoms. The CDR3 runs 16 residues. Germline-derived CDR1 and CDR2 are LNHDA and SQIVND (reference sequence). V lost 2 bases and J lost 5; bases outside the gene matches: 9. V is TRBV19 and J is TRBJ2-3; TRBD2 matches 8 bases. Source material: PBMCs or T cells enriched from blood (not recorded which). This clonotype originated in a woman in her twenties or thirties who had recovered from COVID-19. The CDR3, as DNA: TGTGCCAGTAGTATACCCTCACGGGGGGGAGAAGATACGCAGTATTTT. Translated, it gives CASSIPSRGGEDTQYF. The variable domain in full, with the rest retrieved from reference TRBV19 and TRBJ2-3, is DGGITQSPKYLFRKEGQNVTLSCEQNLNHDAMYWYRQDPGQGLRLIYYSQIVNDFQKGDIAEGYSVSREKKESFPLTVTSAQKNPTAFYLCASSIPSRGGEDTQYFGPGTRLTVL.